The clone carrying this TCR beta chain was observed a single time. The antigen remains undetermined. From germline, CDR1 is SNHLY and CDR2 FYNNEI. The CDR3 length is 16 residues. Trimming took 3 bases from V and 0 from J, leaving 12 bases between them. PCR was performed using 60 Vbeta and 13 Jbeta primers. Sequencing was performed with immunoSEQ multiplex PCR; in TCRdb, only in-frame clones are kept and a portion is missing. Altogether over 75,000 clones are present, 84% being singletons, with the ten largest covering about 2.4%. Every donor was a healthy person donating bone marrow. The data were taken from a study of cytomegalovirus exposure and HLA in healthy donors. Study-level findings and limits: In vitro, a few CMV-associated chains proved specific for CMV antigens. Rare TCR sequences dominated, though some public TCRs recurred in many donors. Presence/absence analyses assumed roughly uniform sequencing depth across donors.

The chain couples TRBV2 to TRBJ1-5, with D possibly matching TRBD1 (6 bases). The material sequenced was PBMCs. This TCR was recovered from a woman between 50 and 59 years old in good health and CMV-seronegative. Here the CDR3 reads CASSDRTAYSNQPQHF. The CDR3 DNA is TGTGCCAGCAGTGACCGGACAGCTTATAGCAATCAGCCCCAGCATTTT.